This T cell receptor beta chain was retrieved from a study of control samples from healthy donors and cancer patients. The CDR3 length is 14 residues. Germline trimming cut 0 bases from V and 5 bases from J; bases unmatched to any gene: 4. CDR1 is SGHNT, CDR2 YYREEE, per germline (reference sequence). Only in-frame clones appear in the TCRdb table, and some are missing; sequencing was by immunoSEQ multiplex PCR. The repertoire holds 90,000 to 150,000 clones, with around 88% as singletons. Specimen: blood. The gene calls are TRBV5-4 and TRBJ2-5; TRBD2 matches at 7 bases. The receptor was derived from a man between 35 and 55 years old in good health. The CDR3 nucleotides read TGTGCCAGCAGCTTGGCCGGGGGAGGGGAGACCCAGTACTTC. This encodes CASSLAGGGETQYF.